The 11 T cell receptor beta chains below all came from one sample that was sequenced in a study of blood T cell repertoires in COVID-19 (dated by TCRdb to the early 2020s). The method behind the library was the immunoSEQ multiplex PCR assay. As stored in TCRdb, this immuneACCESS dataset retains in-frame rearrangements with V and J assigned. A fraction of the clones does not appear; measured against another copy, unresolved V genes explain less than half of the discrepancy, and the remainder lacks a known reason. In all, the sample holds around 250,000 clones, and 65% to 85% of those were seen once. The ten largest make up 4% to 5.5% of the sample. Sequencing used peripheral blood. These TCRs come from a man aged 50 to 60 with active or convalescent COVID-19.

CDR3 in DNA: TGTGCCAGCAGTCCTCCTTTGGGGGGAACAGATACGCAGTATTTT. This sequence encodes CASSPPLGGTDTQYF. The chain joins TRBV28 to TRBJ2-3, with D perhaps matching TRBD2 (6 bases). The CDR3 consists of 15 residues. V was shortened by 5 bases and J by 3 bases, with 15 bases between the two germline ends. Looked up from germline, CDR1 is MDHEN and CDR2 is SYDVKM. The full variable domain, with the rest looked up from reference TRBV28 and TRBJ2-3, is DVKVTQSSRYLVKRTGEKVFLECVQDMDHENMFWYRQDPGLGLRLIYFSYDVKMKEKGDIPEGYSVSREKKERFSLILESASTNQTSMYLCASSPPLGGTDTQYFGPGTRLTVL.

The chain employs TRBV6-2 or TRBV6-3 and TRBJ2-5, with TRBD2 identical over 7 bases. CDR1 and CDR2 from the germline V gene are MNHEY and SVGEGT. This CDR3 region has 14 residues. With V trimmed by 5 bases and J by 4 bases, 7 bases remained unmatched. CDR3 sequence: CASSRTTGGETQYF. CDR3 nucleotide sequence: TGTGCCAGCAGTCGGACGACGGGGGGAGAGACCCAGTACTTC.

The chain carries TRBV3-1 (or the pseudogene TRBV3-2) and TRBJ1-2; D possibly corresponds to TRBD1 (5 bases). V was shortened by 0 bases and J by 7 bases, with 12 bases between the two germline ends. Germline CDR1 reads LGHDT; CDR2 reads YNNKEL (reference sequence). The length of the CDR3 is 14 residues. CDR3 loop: CASSQDPSGFGYTF. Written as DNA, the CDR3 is TGTGCCAGCAGCCAAGATCCTTCAGGGTTTGGCTACACCTTC.

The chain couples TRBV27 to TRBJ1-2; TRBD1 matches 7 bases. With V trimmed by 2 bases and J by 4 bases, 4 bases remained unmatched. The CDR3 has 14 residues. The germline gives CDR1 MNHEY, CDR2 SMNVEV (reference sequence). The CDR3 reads CASSLTGAGYGYTF. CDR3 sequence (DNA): TGTGCCAGCAGTTTAACAGGGGCAGGCTATGGCTACACCTTC.

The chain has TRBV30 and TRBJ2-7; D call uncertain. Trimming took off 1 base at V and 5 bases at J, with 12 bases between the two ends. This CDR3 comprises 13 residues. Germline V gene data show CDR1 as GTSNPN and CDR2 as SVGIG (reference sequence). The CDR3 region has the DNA TGTGCCTGGAGTGGAGGCAATCCCGACGAGCAGTACTTC. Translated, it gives CAWSGGNPDEQYF.

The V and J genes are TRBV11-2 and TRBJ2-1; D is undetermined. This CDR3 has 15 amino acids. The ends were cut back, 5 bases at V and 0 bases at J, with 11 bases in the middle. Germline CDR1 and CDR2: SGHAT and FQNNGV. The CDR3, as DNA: TGTGCCAGCAGCAGAACTCCCGTCTCCTACAATGAGCAGTTCTTC. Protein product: CASSRTPVSYNEQFF.

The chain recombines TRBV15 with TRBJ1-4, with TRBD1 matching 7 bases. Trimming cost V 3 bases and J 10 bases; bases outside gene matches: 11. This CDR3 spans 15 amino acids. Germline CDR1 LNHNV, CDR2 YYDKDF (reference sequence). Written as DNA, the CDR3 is TGTGCCACCAGCAGGATCGGGACAGCAGAAGGAAAACTGTTTTTT. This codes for CATSRIGTAEGKLFF.

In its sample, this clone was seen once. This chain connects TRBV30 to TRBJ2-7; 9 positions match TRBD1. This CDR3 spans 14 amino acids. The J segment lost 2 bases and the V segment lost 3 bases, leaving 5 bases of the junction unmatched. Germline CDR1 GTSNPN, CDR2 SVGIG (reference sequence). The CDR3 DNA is TGTGCCTGGAGCGGGACAGGGAATACCTACGAGCAGTACTTC. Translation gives CAWSGTGNTYEQYF.

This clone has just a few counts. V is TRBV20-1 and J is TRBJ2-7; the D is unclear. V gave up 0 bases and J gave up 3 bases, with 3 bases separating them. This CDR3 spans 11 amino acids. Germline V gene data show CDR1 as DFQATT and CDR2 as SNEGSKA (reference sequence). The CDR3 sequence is CSAREYYEQYF. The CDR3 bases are TGCAGTGCTAGAGAGTACTACGAGCAGTACTTC.

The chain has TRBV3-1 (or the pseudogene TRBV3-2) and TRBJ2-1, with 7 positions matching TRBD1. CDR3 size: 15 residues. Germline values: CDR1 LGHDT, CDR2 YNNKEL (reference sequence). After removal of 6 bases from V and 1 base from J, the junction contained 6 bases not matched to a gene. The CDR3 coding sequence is TGTGCCAGCAGTTTACAGGGGAAATCCTACAATGAGCAGTTCTTC. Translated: CASSLQGKSYNEQFF.

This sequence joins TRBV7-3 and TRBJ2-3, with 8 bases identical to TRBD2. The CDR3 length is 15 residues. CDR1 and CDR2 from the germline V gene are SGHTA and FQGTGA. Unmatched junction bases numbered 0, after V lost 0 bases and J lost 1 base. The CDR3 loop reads CASSLTRGGTDTQYF. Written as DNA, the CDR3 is TGTGCCAGCAGCTTAACGCGGGGGGGCACAGATACGCAGTATTTT.